The subject of this entry is one TCR beta chain. The data derive from a study of identical twins. One entry per CDR3 protein, called by TCRdb with MiXCR from the 5' RACE reads. This sample has 500,000 to 650,000 distinct CDR3 sequences; around 7.5% occur once, and the top ten carry roughly 1.5%. Germline V gives CDR1 MNHEY, CDR2 SMNVEV (reference sequence). V was pared by 5 bases and J by 2 bases, with 10 bases of the junction left unmatched. The CDR3 consists of 18 residues. The sample was also linked to a second study, of yellow fever vaccine responses in identical twins.

The J gene is TRBJ2-1, the V gene TRBV27; 12 bases agree with TRBD2. The TCR sequence derives from a woman in her late teens or twenties in good health. The sequencing input was PBMCs. The CDR3 spells CASSTYPGLAGTYNEQFF. CDR3 bases: TGTGCCAGCAGTACCTATCCTGGACTAGCGGGGACCTACAATGAGCAGTTCTTC.